This TCR beta chain was retrieved from a study of cytomegalovirus exposure and HLA in healthy donors. Findings and caveats of the study: A highly shared variant cluster was judged a likely technical artifact. There were approximately 150 TCR beta chains listed as cytomegalovirus-associated. It was only CMV serostatus that was available as immune exposure information.

Concerning this clone itself: Antigen: not known.

PCR used 60 Vbeta primers and 13 Jbeta primers. Profiled with immunoSEQ multiplex PCR; TCRdb holds only in-frame clones, not every one. Of some 190,000 clones listed, around 82% are singletons. The germline gives CDR1 LNHDA, CDR2 SQIVND (reference sequence). Losses at the gene ends were 3 bases for V and 5 bases for J; bases not matched to a gene: 10. CDR3 length: 15 amino acids. The donors, nominally healthy at sampling, likely had unrecorded immune exposures. J is TRBJ2-7 and V is TRBV19; 7 nucleotides align to TRBD2. Sequencing was performed on PBMCs. The TCR comes from a man in his late teens or twenties in good health and CMV-seronegative. CDR3 protein: CASSIKGGSRDEQYF. As DNA, the CDR3 is TGTGCCAGTAGTATCAAGGGCGGGAGTCGGGACGAGCAGTACTTC.